Presented here are 11 T cell receptor beta chains from one specimen sequenced in a study of T cells in Graves' hyperthyroidism and ophthalmopathy. RNA transcripts served as the template for amplifying TCR beta CDR3 regions. First-round RT-PCR of the TCR CDR3 relied on the HTBI primer set. TCRdb re-called the multiplex PCR reads with MiXCR, one entry per CDR3 protein. The sample has around 200,000 distinct CDR3 sequences, around 18% seen once. Sequenced: blood. All receptors come from a man in his forties with Graves' hyperthyroidism.

V usage is TRBV20-1 and J usage is TRBJ2-3; no reliable D call. Trimming removed 3 bases at V and 0 bases at J, with 10 bases between. CDR1 is DFQATT and CDR2 is SNEGSKA in the germline V gene (reference sequence). This CDR3 spans 14 amino acids. The CDR3 DNA sequence: TGCAGTGCTAGCAGCCGATCTAGCACAGATACGCAGTATTTT. Translating gives CSASSRSSTDTQYF.

With respect to this clonotype: A much larger clone sits a single nucleotide away, making a read error possible. The gene calls are TRBV10-3 and TRBJ1-5, with 7 positions matching TRBD1. The V gene end was trimmed by 4 bases and the J gene end by 9 bases; junction bases not matched to a gene: 9. There are 14 residues in the CDR3. Germline V CDR1 and CDR2: ENHRY, SYGVKD. The CDR3 coding sequence is TGTGCCATCAGTGTCGACAGGGAAGGACGGCCCCAGCATTTT. It codes for CAISVDREGRPQHF.

This clonotype was detected many times. The chain carries TRBV5-1 and TRBJ2-2; D is unclear. Germline CDR1 reads SGHRS; CDR2 reads YFSETQ. V was trimmed by 4 bases and J by 2 bases, leaving 15 bases between them. This CDR3 is 16 amino acids long. The CDR3 sequence: CASSGLGPGNTGELFF. In DNA, the CDR3 is TGCGCCAGCAGCGGCCTCGGCCCGGGTAACACCGGGGAGCTGTTTTTT.

This clonotype occurred many times. The rearrangement links TRBV7-9 to TRBJ1-4, with D perhaps TRBD1 (5 bases). Germline V gene data show CDR1 as SEHNR and CDR2 as FQNEAQ (reference sequence). V lost 5 bases to trimming and J lost 2 bases, with 18 bases between them. This CDR3 has 17 amino acids. Written as DNA, the CDR3 is TGTGCCAGCAGCCCTGCGGGAGGGACGGTTACTAATGAAAAACTGTTTTTT. Translation: CASSPAGGTVTNEKLFF.

The chain has TRBV5-1 and TRBJ2-1; 10 bases map to TRBD2. The V gene end was trimmed by 2 bases and the J gene end by 5 bases; junction bases not matched to a gene: 4. The CDR3 is made up of 15 amino acids. The V gene's germline CDR1 is SGHRS and CDR2 YFSETQ. The CDR3 nucleotides are TGCGCCAGCAGCTTCGGCCTAGCGGGGGACAATGAGCAGTTCTTC. It codes for CASSFGLAGDNEQFF.

The table lists this clonotype with many counts. This chain joins TRBV12-3 or TRBV12-4 and TRBJ1-5; D is perhaps TRBD1 (5 bases). CDR3 length equals 14 residues. The V and J ends lost 6 bases and 3 bases respectively, with 12 bases between them. CDR3 sequence reads: CASSRRGFNQPQHF. DNA of the CDR3: TGTGCCAGCAGCCGAAGGGGATTCAATCAGCCCCAGCATTTT.

This clonotype was seen at least ten times. This rearrangement joins TRBV3-1 to TRBJ1-5, with 7 bases fitting TRBD1. V dropped 4 bases and J dropped 9; count of bases not matched to a gene: 6. The germline V gene encodes CDR1 LGHDT and CDR2 YNNKEL (reference sequence). CDR3 length: 13 residues. The CDR3 DNA follows: TGTGCCAGCAGCCGGGACAGCAAAAGGCCCCAGCATTTT. It is translated as CASSRDSKRPQHF.

This clonotype has only a few counts. It may be a read error: a sequence one base away is much more abundant. This chain uses TRBV29-1 with TRBJ1-1, with 7 bases that match TRBD1. Germline V gene data show CDR1 as SQVTM and CDR2 as ANQGSEA. The CDR3 is made up of 13 amino acids. This chain's CDR3 is CSGGQSMNTKAFF. CDR3 DNA: TGCAGCGGGGGACAGTCCATGAACACTAAAGCTTTCTTT.

This clonotype was counted many times. The chain recombines TRBV20-1 with TRBJ1-4, with TRBD1 as a possible D gene (6 bases). The CDR3 sequence is 15 residues long. Trimming removed 1 base from V and 7 bases from J, with 16 bases in between. CDR1 DFQATT and CDR2 SNEGSKA come from the germline V gene (reference sequence). In DNA form, the CDR3 reads TGCAGTGCTAGAGCAACAGGGTACGAAGGTGAAAAACTGTTTTTT. Protein: CSARATGYEGEKLFF.

In its sample, this clonotype was seen many times. The genes are TRBV28 and TRBJ1-2; D is ambiguous. From germline, CDR1 is MDHEN and CDR2 SYDVKM. The V and J ends lost 3 bases and 10 bases respectively, with 15 bases between them. This CDR3 contains 13 residues. CDR3 coding DNA: TGTGCCAGCAGTTTCGTGGTTTGGCAGAACTACACCTTC. Its translation: CASSFVVWQNYTF.

With regard to this clonotype: This may be a read error, as it is one base from a much larger clone. The V call is TRBV27, the J call TRBJ2-2; perhaps TRBD2 as D (5 bases). Between the trimmed V and J ends, which lost 6 bases and 4 bases, there was a span of 12 bases. CDR3 size: 14 residues. Germline V CDR1 and CDR2: MNHEY, SMNVEV (reference sequence). The CDR3 coding sequence is TGTGCCAGCAGCAGCCTAGCTAGCACCGGGGAGCTGTTTTTT. It yields the protein CASSSLASTGELFF.